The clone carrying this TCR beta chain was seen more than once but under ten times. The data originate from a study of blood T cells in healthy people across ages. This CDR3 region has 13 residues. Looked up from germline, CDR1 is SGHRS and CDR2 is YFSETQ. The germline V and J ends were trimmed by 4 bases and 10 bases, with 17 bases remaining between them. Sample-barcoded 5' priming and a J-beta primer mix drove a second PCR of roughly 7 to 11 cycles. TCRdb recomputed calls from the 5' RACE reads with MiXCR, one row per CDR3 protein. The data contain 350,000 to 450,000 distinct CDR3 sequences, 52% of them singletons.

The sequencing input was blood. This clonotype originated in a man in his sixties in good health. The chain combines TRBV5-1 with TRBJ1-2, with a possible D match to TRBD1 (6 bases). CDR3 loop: CASSLGPGALYTF. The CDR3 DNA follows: TGCGCCAGCAGCCTGGGACCGGGGGCCCTCTACACCTTC.